The 23 T cell receptor beta chains presented below share a single source sample, sequenced in a study of blood T cell repertoires in COVID-19. Assay: immunoSEQ multiplex PCR; the TCRdb copy retains only in-frame clones and omits some. The sample shows roughly 130,000 clones, around 87% of them seen only once. The sequencing sample was made of peripheral blood. The receptors originated from an older woman with acute or convalescent COVID-19.

This clone appeared a few times. The chain uses TRBV28 and TRBJ1-1; TRBD1 might be the D (6 bases). Trimming stripped 2 bases from V and 0 bases from J, with 10 bases between. This CDR3 has 15 amino acids. Germline CDR1 MDHEN, CDR2 SYDVKM. CDR3 sequence: CASSLIDRLNTEAFF. CDR3 nucleotide sequence: TGTGCCAGCAGTTTAATCGACAGGCTGAACACTGAAGCTTTCTTT.

This sequence joins TRBV27 and TRBJ1-3; possible D gene TRBD1, 5 bases. The germline CDR1 and CDR2 sequences are MNHEY and SMNVEV (reference sequence). Trimming took 3 bases from V and 3 from J, leaving 6 bases between them. The CDR3 extends over 13 amino acids. CDR3 sequence: CASSFQGGNTIYF. CDR3 in DNA: TGTGCCAGCAGTTTTCAGGGTGGAAACACCATATATTTT.

The V and J genes are TRBV5-1 and TRBJ2-7, with D possibly being TRBD1 (6 bases). Between the trimmed V and J ends, which lost 0 bases and 5 bases, there was a span of 15 bases. CDR3 length: 15 residues. Germline V CDR1 and CDR2: SGHRS, YFSETQ. CDR3 DNA: TGCGCCAGCAGCTTGGGAGCCAGGGGATCGGACGAGCAGTACTTC. Its translation is CASSLGARGSDEQYF.

This clone has just one count. The CDR3 here is CATSDTGTGGRETQYF. The CDR3 nucleotides read TGTGCCACCAGTGATACCGGGACAGGGGGCCGGGAGACCCAGTACTTC. J is TRBJ2-5 and V is TRBV24-1, with TRBD1 identical over 12 bases. The CDR3 covers 16 residues. Germline values: CDR1 KGHDR, CDR2 SFDVKD. Trimming took 3 bases from V and 5 from J; bases not matched to a gene: 6.

The chain is built from TRBV5-1 and TRBJ2-1, with a weak D call TRBD1 (5 bases). This CDR3 has 15 residues. Germline assignment: CDR1 SGHRS and CDR2 YFSETQ. V lost 4 bases and J 6 bases, leaving 17 bases between the germline ends. CDR3 amino acids: CASSLDRPGTNEQFF. The CDR3 DNA sequence: TGCGCCAGCAGCCTAGACAGACCCGGTACCAATGAGCAGTTCTTC.

V is TRBV18 and J is TRBJ1-4, with D hard to call. The V and J ends lost 3 bases and 1 base respectively, with 6 bases between them. The CDR3 totals 14 residues. The germline gives CDR1 KGHSH, CDR2 LQKENI. DNA for the CDR3: TGTGCCAGCTCACCCCGGGGAACTAATGAAAAACTGTTTTTT. This gives the protein CASSPRGTNEKLFF. Looking up the rest from reference TRBV18 and TRBJ1-4 gives the full variable domain: NAGVMQNPRHLVRRRGQEARLRCSPMKGHSHVYWYRQLPEEGLKFMVYLQKENIIDESGMPKERFSAEFPKEGPSILRIQQVVRGDSAAYFCASSPRGTNEKLFFGSGTQLSVL.

This chain links TRBV3-1 (or the pseudogene TRBV3-2) with TRBJ1-2, with D possibly matching TRBD1 (6 bases). The CDR3 extends over 12 amino acids. Trimming shortened V by 0 bases and J by 13 bases, and 12 bases separated the two germline ends. CDR1 and CDR2 from the germline V gene are LGHDT and YNNKEL (reference sequence). The CDR3 DNA sequence: TGTGCCAGCAGCCAAGAGAGTCAGGGGTTCACCTTC. As protein: CASSQESQGFTF.

The chain employs TRBV15 and TRBJ2-1; 11 nucleotides align to TRBD2. CDR1 LNHNV and CDR2 YYDKDF come from the germline V gene (reference sequence). V trimming: 3 bases; J trimming: 6 bases; junction bases outside the gene matches: 4. The CDR3 has 15 residues. The CDR3 DNA is TGTGCCACCAGCAGGGGACTAGCGGAGGGCAATGAGCAGTTCTTC. Translating it yields CATSRGLAEGNEQFF. Drawing the rest from reference TRBV15 and TRBJ2-1, the complete variable domain is DAMVIQNPRYQVTQFGKPVTLSCSQTLNHNVMYWYQQKSSQAPKLLFHYYDKDFNNEADTPDNFQSRRPNTSFCFLDIRSPGLGDTAMYLCATSRGLAEGNEQFFGPGTRLTVL.

The sample holds one count of this clone. This chain joins TRBV10-1 and TRBJ2-5; maybe TRBD1 (6 bases). The length of the CDR3 is 13 residues. Trimming took 6 bases from V and 6 from J, leaving 14 bases between them. Germline CDR1 WNHNN, CDR2 SYGVQD (reference sequence). DNA of the CDR3: TGCGCCAGCAGCCAGGGGCTAGTCCAGACCCAGTACTTC. It encodes CASSQGLVQTQYF.

The sample holds a few counts of this clone. The same CDR3 is also encoded by other DNA sequences in this sample. The V and J genes are TRBV3-1 (or the pseudogene TRBV3-2) and TRBJ2-5, with unresolved D. Trimming stripped 0 bases from V and 2 bases from J, with 10 bases between. This CDR3 is 15 amino acids long. Germline V CDR1 and CDR2: LGHDT, YNNKEL (reference sequence). CDR3 residues: CASSQDWRGQETQYF. In nucleotides, the CDR3 is TGTGCCAGCAGCCAAGATTGGAGAGGACAAGAGACCCAGTACTTC.

This clone is a singleton in its sample. CDR3 sequence reads: CSVTTGTGTTGELFF. The CDR3 DNA follows: TGCAGCGTGACCACCGGGACAGGTACCACCGGGGAGCTGTTTTTT. The chain couples TRBV29-1 to TRBJ2-2; 8 bases align to TRBD1. From germline, CDR1 is SQVTM and CDR2 ANQGSEA. V shed 6 bases and J 4 bases; nucleotides not matched to a gene: 10. The CDR3 covers 15 residues.

V and J are TRBV27 and TRBJ1-4; D is unclear. Between the trimmed V and J ends, which lost 2 bases and 7 bases, there was a span of 14 bases. CDR3 length: 15 amino acids. Germline V gene sequence: CDR1 MNHEY, CDR2 SMNVEV (reference sequence). The CDR3 nucleotides read TGTGCCAGCAGTTTAGACTTCCCTACTGGTGAAAAACTGTTTTTT. This codes for CASSLDFPTGEKLFF.

This rearrangement joins TRBV6-1 to TRBJ1-2; TRBD1 is a possible D gene (6 bases). Per germline, CDR1 MNHNS and CDR2 SASEGT. Deletions cut 2 bases from V and 6 bases from J, with 16 bases between. This CDR3 contains 15 residues. This chain's CDR3 is CASSEWGRQAHGYTF. The CDR3 DNA reads as TGTGCCAGCAGTGAATGGGGAAGACAGGCCCATGGCTACACCTTC.

The genes are TRBV7-3 and TRBJ1-6; D possibly corresponds to TRBD1 (5 bases). The CDR3 covers 15 residues. V lost 2 bases, J lost 10 bases, and 15 bases lay in between. Germline assignment: CDR1 SGHTA and CDR2 FQGTGA. The CDR3 DNA reads as TGTGCCAGCAGCTTAGATGGTTCAGGGAAATCACCCCTCCACTTT. It codes for CASSLDGSGKSPLHF. Complete variable domain (other parts from reference TRBV7-3 and TRBJ1-6): GAGVSQTPSNKVTEKGKYVELRCDPISGHTALYWYRQSLGQGPEFLIYFQGTGAADDSGLPNDRFFAVRPEGSVSTLKIQRTERGDSAVYLCASSLDGSGKSPLHFGNGTRLTVT.

The rearrangement uses TRBV25-1 and TRBJ2-5; the D gene is possibly TRBD2 (10 bases). The CDR3 has 17 amino acids. Germline CDR1 is MGHDK and CDR2 is SYGVNS. The CDR3 is CEQDRGILAGAQETQYF. Here the CDR3 DNA reads TGTGAGCAGGACAGGGGAATTCTAGCGGGAGCCCAAGAGACCCAGTACTTC.

The chain couples TRBV3-1 (or the pseudogene TRBV3-2) to TRBJ2-1, with TRBD1 as a possible D gene (6 bases). CDR1 LGHDT and CDR2 YNNKEL come from the germline V gene (reference sequence). The CDR3 length is 12 residues. V lost 10 bases and J 9 bases, leaving 16 bases between the germline ends. The CDR3 is CANRDLQAEQFF. Here the CDR3 DNA reads TGTGCCAACAGGGATCTTCAGGCTGAGCAGTTCTTC.

The gene calls are TRBV11-3 and TRBJ2-7, with 9 bases lining up with TRBD2. The V gene's germline CDR1 is SGHNT and CDR2 YENEEA. The J segment lost 2 bases and the V segment lost 4 bases, leaving 9 bases of the junction unmatched. The CDR3 consists of 16 residues. CDR3 residues: CASSSGGASGTYEQYF. CDR3 sequence (DNA): TGTGCCAGCAGCTCAGGGGGTGCTAGCGGGACCTACGAGCAGTACTTC.

CDR3 nucleotide sequence: TGTGCCAGCACTTACAGGGGCAACTATGGCTACACCTTC. Its translation: CASTYRGNYGYTF. The V gene is TRBV2, the J gene TRBJ1-2; 7 nucleotides agree with TRBD1. The CDR3 has 13 residues. Germline CDR1 SNHLY, CDR2 FYNNEI. Losses at the gene ends were 7 bases for V and 2 bases for J; bases not matched to a gene: 4.

The CDR3 DNA sequence: TGTGCCAGCAGCTTAGGTACTAGCGGGCCTTTAAGTGAGCAGTTCTTC. Residues: CASSLGTSGPLSEQFF. This chain connects TRBV7-6 to TRBJ2-1; 9 nucleotides line up with TRBD2. V trimming: 1 base; J trimming: 9 bases; junction bases outside the gene matches: 10. Germline CDR1 SGHVS, CDR2 FNYEAQ. CDR3 size: 16 residues.

The gene calls are TRBV19 and TRBJ2-1, with D hard to call. The V end lost 4 bases, the J end lost 5 bases, and 9 bases lay between the germline ends. Germline-derived CDR1 and CDR2 are LNHDA and SQIVND (reference sequence). The CDR3 totals 13 residues. CDR3 amino acids: CASSNPNNNEQFF. CDR3 sequence (DNA): TGTGCCAGTAGTAACCCGAACAACAATGAGCAGTTCTTC. Full variable domain (rest looked up from reference TRBV19 and TRBJ2-1): DGGITQSPKYLFRKEGQNVTLSCEQNLNHDAMYWYRQDPGQGLRLIYYSQIVNDFQKGDIAEGYSVSREKKESFPLTVTSAQKNPTAFYLCASSNPNNNEQFFGPGTRLTVL.

The chain links TRBV7-3 to TRBJ1-2; D ambiguous. The CDR3 is 14 residues long. Per the germline V gene, CDR1 is SGHTA and CDR2 is FQGTGA. The V end was cut by 3 bases, the J end by 0 bases, with 8 bases between. CDR3 DNA: TGTGCCAGCAGCTTGAGCGGTTCTAACTATGGCTACACCTTC. Encoded protein: CASSLSGSNYGYTF.

In its sample, this clone was seen once. The V call is TRBV27, the J call TRBJ1-5, with unresolved D. This CDR3 contains 12 residues. Germline V CDR1 and CDR2: MNHEY, SMNVEV (reference sequence). Trimming stripped 5 bases from V and 2 bases from J, with 4 bases between. Here the CDR3 DNA reads TGTGCCAGCAGTCCGGGCAATCAGCCCCAGCATTTT. It codes for CASSPGNQPQHF.

The V call is TRBV2, the J call TRBJ2-3; tentatively, D is TRBD2 (5 bases). With 8 bases removed from V and 5 bases from J, the gap between germline ends came to 20 bases. The CDR3 spans 15 residues. The germline gives CDR1 SNHLY, CDR2 FYNNEI. CDR3: CASDAGGKWEDTQYF. CDR3 nucleotides: TGTGCCAGCGATGCCGGAGGTAAATGGGAAGATACGCAGTATTTT.